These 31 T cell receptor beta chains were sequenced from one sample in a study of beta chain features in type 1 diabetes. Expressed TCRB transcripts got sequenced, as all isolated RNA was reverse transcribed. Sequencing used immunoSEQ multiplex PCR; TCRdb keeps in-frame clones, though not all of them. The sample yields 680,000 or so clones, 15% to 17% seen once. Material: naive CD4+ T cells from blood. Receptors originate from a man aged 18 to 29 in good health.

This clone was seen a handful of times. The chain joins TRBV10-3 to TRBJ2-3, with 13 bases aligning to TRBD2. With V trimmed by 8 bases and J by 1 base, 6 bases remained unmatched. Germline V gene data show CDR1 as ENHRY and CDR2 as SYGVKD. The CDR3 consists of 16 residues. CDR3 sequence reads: CAIRPGLAGGTDTQYF. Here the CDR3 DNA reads TGTGCCATCCGCCCTGGACTAGCGGGAGGCACAGATACGCAGTATTTT.

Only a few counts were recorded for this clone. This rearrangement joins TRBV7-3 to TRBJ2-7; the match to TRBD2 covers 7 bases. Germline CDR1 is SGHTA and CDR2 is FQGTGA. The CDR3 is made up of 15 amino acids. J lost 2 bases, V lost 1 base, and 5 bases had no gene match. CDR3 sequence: CASSLNPGGPYEQYF. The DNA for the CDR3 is TGTGCCAGCAGCTTAAATCCGGGGGGACCCTACGAGCAGTACTTC.

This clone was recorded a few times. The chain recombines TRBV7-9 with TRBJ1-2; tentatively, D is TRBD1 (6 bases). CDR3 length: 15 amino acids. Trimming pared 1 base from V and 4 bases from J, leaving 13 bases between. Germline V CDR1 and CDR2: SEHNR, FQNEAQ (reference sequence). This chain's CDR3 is CASSLEGGAAYGYTF. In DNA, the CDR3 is TGTGCCAGCAGCTTAGAGGGGGGAGCTGCCTATGGCTACACCTTC.

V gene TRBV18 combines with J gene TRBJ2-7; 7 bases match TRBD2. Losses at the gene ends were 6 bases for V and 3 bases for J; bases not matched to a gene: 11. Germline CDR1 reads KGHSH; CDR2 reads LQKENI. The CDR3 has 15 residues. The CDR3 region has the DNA TGTGCCAGCTCCCGTCAGGGCGGGAGAGGCTACGAGCAGTACTTC. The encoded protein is CASSRQGGRGYEQYF.

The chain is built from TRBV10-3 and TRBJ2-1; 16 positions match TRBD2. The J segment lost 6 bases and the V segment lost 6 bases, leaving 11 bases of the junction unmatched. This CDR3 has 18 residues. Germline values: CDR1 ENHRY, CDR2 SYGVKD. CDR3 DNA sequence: TGTGCCATCAGCGGGGCAGGGACTAGCGGGAGGGCCGGCAATGAGCAGTTCTTC. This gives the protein CAISGAGTSGRAGNEQFF.

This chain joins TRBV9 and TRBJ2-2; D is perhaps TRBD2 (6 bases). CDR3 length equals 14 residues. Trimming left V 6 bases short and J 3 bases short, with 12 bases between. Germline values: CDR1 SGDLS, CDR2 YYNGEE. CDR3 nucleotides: TGTGCCAGCATGCGGGATCCGGACACCGGGGAGCTGTTTTTT. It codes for CASMRDPDTGELFF.

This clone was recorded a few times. The CDR3 loop reads CASRRTDYGYTF. DNA for the CDR3: TGTGCCAGTAGGAGAACCGACTATGGCTACACCTTC. This rearrangement joins TRBV19 to TRBJ1-2; D uncertain. Germline CDR1 and CDR2: LNHDA and SQIVND (reference sequence). V was clipped by 6 bases and J by 3 bases, with 8 bases between them. The CDR3 totals 12 residues.

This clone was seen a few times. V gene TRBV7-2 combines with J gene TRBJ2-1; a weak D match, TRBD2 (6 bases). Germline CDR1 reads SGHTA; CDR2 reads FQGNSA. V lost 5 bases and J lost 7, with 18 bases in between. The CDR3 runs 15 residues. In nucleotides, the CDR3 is TGTGCCAGCAGCCGAGGGACTGGTCTATTAAATGAGCAGTTCTTC. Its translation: CASSRGTGLLNEQFF.

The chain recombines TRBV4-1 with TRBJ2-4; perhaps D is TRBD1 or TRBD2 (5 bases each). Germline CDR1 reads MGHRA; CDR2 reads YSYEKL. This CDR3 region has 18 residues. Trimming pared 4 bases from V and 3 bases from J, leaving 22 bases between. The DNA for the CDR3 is TGCGCCAGCAGCCTTGGCCTCGCTCGGGGACGGGGCAAAAACATTCAGTACTTC. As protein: CASSLGLARGRGKNIQYF.

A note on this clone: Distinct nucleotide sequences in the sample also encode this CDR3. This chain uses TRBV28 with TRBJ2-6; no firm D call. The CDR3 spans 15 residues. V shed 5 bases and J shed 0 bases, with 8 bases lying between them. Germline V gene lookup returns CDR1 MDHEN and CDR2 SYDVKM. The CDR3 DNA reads TGTGCCAGCAGTGGTGGAAGCTCTGGGGCCAACGTCCTGACTTTC. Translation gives CASSGGSSGANVLTF.

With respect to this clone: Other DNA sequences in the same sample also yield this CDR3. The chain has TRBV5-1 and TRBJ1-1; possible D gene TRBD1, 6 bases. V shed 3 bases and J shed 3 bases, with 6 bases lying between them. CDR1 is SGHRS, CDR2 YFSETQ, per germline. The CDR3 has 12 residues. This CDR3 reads CASSSGDTEAFF. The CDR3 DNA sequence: TGCGCCAGCAGCTCAGGGGACACTGAAGCTTTCTTT.

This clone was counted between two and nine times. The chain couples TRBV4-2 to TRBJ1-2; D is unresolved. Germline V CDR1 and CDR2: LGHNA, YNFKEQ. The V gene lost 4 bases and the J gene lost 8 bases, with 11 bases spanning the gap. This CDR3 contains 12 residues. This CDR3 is CASSRAVEGYTF. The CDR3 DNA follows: TGTGCCAGCAGCCGGGCCGTTGAGGGCTACACCTTC.

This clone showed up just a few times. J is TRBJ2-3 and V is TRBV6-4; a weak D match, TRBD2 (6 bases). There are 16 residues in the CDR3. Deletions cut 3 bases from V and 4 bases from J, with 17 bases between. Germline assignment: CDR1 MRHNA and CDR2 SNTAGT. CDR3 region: CASSDSTGDPADTQYF. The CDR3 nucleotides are TGTGCCAGCAGTGATTCGACGGGGGATCCAGCAGATACGCAGTATTTT.

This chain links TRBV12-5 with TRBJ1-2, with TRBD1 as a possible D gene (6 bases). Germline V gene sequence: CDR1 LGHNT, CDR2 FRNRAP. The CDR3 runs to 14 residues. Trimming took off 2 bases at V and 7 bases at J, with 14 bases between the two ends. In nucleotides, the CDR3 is TGTGCTAGTGGTTTGATGTCAGGGGTTATTGGCTACACCTTC. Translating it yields CASGLMSGVIGYTF.

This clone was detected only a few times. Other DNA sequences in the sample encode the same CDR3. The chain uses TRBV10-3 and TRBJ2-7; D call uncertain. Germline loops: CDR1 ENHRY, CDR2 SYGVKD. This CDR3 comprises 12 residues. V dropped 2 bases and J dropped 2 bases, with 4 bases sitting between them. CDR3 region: CAISESPYEQYF. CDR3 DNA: TGTGCCATCAGTGAGAGCCCCTACGAGCAGTACTTC.

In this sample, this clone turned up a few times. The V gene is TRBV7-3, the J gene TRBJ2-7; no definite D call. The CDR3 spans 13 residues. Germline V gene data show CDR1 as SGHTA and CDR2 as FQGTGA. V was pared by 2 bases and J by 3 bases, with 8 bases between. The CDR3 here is CASSLQEGYEQYF. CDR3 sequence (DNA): TGTGCCAGCAGCTTACAGGAAGGCTACGAGCAGTACTTC.

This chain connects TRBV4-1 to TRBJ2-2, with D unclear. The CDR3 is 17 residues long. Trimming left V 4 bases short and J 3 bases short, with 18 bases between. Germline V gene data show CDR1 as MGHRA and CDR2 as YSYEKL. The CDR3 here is CASSLLPSAVHTGELFF. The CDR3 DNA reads TGCGCCAGCAGCCTTTTACCGTCCGCAGTCCACACCGGGGAGCTGTTTTTT.

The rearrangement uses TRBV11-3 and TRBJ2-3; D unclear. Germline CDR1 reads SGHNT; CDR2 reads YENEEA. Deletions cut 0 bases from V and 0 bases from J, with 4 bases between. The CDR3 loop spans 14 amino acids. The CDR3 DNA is TGTGCCAGCAGCTTAGATACGAGCACAGATACGCAGTATTTT. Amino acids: CASSLDTSTDTQYF.

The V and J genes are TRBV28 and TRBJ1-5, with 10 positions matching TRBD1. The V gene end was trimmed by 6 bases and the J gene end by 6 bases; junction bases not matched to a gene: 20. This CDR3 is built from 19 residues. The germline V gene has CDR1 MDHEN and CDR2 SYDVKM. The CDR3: CASRVYAEFGTGVRQPQHF. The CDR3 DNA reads TGTGCCAGCAGAGTTTATGCCGAATTCGGGACAGGGGTACGTCAGCCCCAGCATTTT.

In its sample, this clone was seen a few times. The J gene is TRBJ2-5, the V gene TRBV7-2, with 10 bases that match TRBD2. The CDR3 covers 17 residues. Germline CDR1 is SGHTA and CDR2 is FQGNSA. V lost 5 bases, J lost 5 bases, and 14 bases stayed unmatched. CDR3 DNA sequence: TGTGCCAGCAGCATGAGATTACTAGCGGGGCGACAGGAGACCCAGTACTTC. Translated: CASSMRLLAGRQETQYF.

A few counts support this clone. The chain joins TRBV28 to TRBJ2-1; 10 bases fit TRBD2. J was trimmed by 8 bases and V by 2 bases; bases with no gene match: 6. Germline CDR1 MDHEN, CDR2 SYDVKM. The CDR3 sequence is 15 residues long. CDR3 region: CASSLRLAGAHEQFF. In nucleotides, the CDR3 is TGTGCCAGCAGTTTACGGCTAGCGGGAGCCCATGAGCAGTTCTTC.

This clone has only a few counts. The CDR3 spells CSVGSPDTQYF. Written as DNA, the CDR3 is TGCAGCGTTGGGTCGCCAGATACGCAGTATTTT. The V gene is TRBV29-1, the J gene TRBJ2-3; no definite D call. Trimming pared 4 bases from V and 4 bases from J, leaving 6 bases between. Germline V lookup: CDR1 SQVTM, CDR2 ANQGSEA. The CDR3 spans 11 residues.

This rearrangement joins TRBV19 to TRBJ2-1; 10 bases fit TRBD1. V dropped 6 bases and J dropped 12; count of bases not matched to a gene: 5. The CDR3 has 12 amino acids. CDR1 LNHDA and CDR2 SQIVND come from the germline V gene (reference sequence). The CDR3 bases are TGTGCCAGTAGCGAGGGACAGGGGTCGCAGTTCTTC. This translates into CASSEGQGSQFF.

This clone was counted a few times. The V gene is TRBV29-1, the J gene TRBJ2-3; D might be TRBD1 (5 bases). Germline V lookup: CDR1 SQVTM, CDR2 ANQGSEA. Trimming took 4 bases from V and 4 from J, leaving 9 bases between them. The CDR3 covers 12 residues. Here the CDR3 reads CSVGTIPDTQYF. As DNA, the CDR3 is TGCAGCGTTGGGACAATTCCAGATACGCAGTATTTT.

The chain's CDR3 is CASRADRGGGELFF. The CDR3 nucleotides read TGTGCCAGCAGAGCCGACAGGGGCGGCGGGGAGCTGTTTTTT. The chain uses TRBV9 and TRBJ2-2, with 8 bases that match TRBD1. From germline, CDR1 is SGDLS and CDR2 YYNGEE. This CDR3 is 14 amino acids long. The V and J ends lost 5 bases and 7 bases, in that order; junction bases with no gene match: 7.

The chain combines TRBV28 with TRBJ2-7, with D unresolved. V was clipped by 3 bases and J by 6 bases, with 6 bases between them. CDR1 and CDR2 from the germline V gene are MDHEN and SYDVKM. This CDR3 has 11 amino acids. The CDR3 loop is CASSLLSEQYF. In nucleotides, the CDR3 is TGTGCCAGCAGTTTGTTATCCGAGCAGTACTTC.

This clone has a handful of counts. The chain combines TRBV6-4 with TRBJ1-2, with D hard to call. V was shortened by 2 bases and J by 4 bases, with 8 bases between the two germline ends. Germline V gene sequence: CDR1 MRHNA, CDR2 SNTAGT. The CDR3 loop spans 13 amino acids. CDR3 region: CASSDEAGYGYTF. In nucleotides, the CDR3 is TGTGCCAGCAGTGACGAGGCTGGCTATGGCTACACCTTC.

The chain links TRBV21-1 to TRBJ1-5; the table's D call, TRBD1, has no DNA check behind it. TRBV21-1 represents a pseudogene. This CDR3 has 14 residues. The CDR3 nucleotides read TGTGCCAGCTGTCCTAGGGGCCCCAATCAGCCCCAGCATTTT. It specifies CASCPRGPNQPQHF.

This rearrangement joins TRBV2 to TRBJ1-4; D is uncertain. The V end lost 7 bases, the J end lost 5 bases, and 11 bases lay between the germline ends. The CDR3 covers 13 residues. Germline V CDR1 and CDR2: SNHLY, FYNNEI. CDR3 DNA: TGTGCCAGCAAAGGGCACCGGAATGAAAAACTGTTTTTT. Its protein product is CASKGHRNEKLFF.

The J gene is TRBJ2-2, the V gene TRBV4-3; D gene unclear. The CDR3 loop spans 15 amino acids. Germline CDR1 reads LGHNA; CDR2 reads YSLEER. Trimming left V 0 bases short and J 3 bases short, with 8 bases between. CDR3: CASSQERKYTGELFF. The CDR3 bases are TGCGCCAGCAGCCAAGAGAGGAAGTACACCGGGGAGCTGTTTTTT.

The CDR3: CSVARVSPEAFF. As DNA, the CDR3 is TGCAGCGTTGCCAGGGTATCCCCTGAAGCTTTCTTT. V is TRBV29-1 and J is TRBJ1-1; possibly TRBD1 for D (5 bases). V lost 4 bases and J lost 6, with 12 bases in between. The CDR3 is made up of 12 amino acids. CDR1 and CDR2 from the germline V gene are SQVTM and ANQGSEA.